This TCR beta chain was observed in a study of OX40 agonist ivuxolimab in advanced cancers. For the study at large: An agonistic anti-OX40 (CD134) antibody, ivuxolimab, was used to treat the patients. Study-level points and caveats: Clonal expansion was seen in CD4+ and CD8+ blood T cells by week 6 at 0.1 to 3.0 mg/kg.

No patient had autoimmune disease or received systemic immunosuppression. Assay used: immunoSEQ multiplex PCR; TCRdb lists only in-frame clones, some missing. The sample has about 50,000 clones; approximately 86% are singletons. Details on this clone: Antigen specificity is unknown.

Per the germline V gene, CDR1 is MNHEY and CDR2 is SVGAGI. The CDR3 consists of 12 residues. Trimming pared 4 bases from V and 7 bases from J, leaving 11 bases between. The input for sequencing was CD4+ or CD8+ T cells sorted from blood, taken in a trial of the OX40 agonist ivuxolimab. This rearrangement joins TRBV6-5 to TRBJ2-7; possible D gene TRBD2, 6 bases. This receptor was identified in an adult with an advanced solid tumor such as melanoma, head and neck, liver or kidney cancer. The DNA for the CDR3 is TGTGCCAGCAGTTTTCGGGCGGGGGAGCAGTACTTC. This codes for CASSFRAGEQYF.